Shown below are 3 T cell receptor beta chains from a single sample sequenced in a study of blood T cell repertoires in COVID-19. TCRdb keeps only in-frame clones here, not all; method: immunoSEQ multiplex PCR. The table shows approximately 290,000 clones, with 90% occurring only once. Sequencing input: PBMCs or T cells enriched from blood (not recorded which). The origin of the receptors is a young woman with acute COVID-19.

Only one count was recorded for this clone. V and J are TRBV5-6 and TRBJ2-3; TRBD2 matches at 9 bases. CDR3 size: 15 residues. From germline, CDR1 is SGHDT and CDR2 YYEEEE. The trim removed 5 bases at V and 3 bases at J, leaving 7 bases unmatched. The CDR3 sequence: CASRPLAGKTDTQYF. In nucleotides, the CDR3 is TGTGCCAGCAGACCCCTAGCGGGAAAGACAGATACGCAGTATTTT.

V and J are TRBV25-1 and TRBJ2-7, with TRBD2 identical over 8 bases. Per the germline V gene, CDR1 is MGHDK and CDR2 is SYGVNS. This CDR3 has 14 residues. The CDR3 sequence: CGFGGGDFPYEQYF. CDR3 coding DNA: TGTGGTTTCGGGGGGGGCGACTTTCCCTACGAGCAGTACTTC.

This chain uses TRBV12-3 or TRBV12-4 with TRBJ2-7, with unresolved D. The CDR3 length is 13 residues. Trimming pared 3 bases from V and 0 bases from J, leaving 6 bases between. In DNA, the CDR3 is TGTGCCAGCAGTTTCCCTAGCTCCTACGAGCAGTACTTC. It yields the protein CASSFPSSYEQYF.